A selection of T cell receptor beta chains follows, all from one sample in a study of blood T cell repertoires in COVID-19. The method was immunoSEQ multiplex PCR; TCRdb's version includes in-frame clones alone and lacks a portion of them. The data show about 310,000 clones, 80% to 90% seen once. Sequenced material: peripheral blood. These receptors were taken from a man aged 45-65 years with active or convalescent COVID-19. Each CDR3 is given with its conserved first and last residue. The D gene is left open where the match is weak. Size values are once, few and many counts, or a class for expanded clones, and some rows have none.

d_gene,j_gene,v_gene,abundance,CDR3aa,CDR3nt
NA,TRBJ2-1,TRBV24-1,NA,CATQGRPTHNEQFF,TGTGCCACTCAGGGCCGCCCCACGCACAATGAGCAGTTCTTC
NA,TRBJ2-2,TRBV9,NA,CASSVLAEPNTGELFF,TGTGCCAGCAGCGTATTAGCGGAACCCAACACCGGGGAGCTGTTTTTT
NA,TRBJ1-5,TRBV10-2,NA,CASSTQGTQPQHF,TGCGCCAGCAGTACACAGGGTACGCAGCCCCAGCATTTT
NA,TRBJ1-6,TRBV5-4,NA,CASSFARNSPLHF,TGTGCCAGCAGCTTTGCCAGGAACTCACCCCTCCACTTT
NA,TRBJ1-3,TRBV4-3,NA,CASSPPVGGNTIYF,TGCGCCAGCAGCCCACCTGTGGGAGGGAACACCATATATTTT
NA,TRBJ1-4,TRBV5-1,once,CASSLTSTGLRGEKLFF,TGCGCCAGCAGCTTGACATCGACCGGGCTCAGGGGCGAAAAACTGTTTTTT
NA,TRBJ2-2,TRBV4-3,NA,CASSRKPRQGGDTNTGELFF,TGCGCCAGCAGCCGAAAACCCAGACAGGGAGGCGATACGAACACCGGGGAGCTGTTTTTT
NA,TRBJ2-2,TRBV5-1,NA,CASSSGQGSSTGELFF,TGCGCCAGCAGCTCGGGACAAGGCTCTAGTACCGGGGAGCTGTTTTTT
TRBD1,TRBJ1-3,TRBV11-2,NA,CASRKEQGIAGNTIYF,TGTGCCAGCAGGAAAGAACAGGGGATAGCTGGAAACACCATATATTTT
NA,TRBJ2-7,TRBV6-1,NA,CASSEILRAYEQYF,TGTGCCAGCAGTGAGATTCTGAGGGCCTACGAGCAGTACTTC
TRBD1,TRBJ1-4,TRBV3-1/TRBV3-2,NA,CASSPTGGREKLFF,TGTGCCAGCAGCCCGACAGGGGGAAGGGAAAAACTGTTTTTT
TRBD2,TRBJ2-1,TRBV5-1,NA,CASSLEVAGGPQEFF,TGCGCCAGCAGCTTGGAGGTAGCGGGGGGGCCTCAGGAGTTCTTC
TRBD2,TRBJ2-3,TRBV9,NA,CASSGGLAVSTDTQYF,TGTGCCAGCAGCGGTGGGCTAGCGGTTAGCACAGATACGCAGTATTTT
NA,TRBJ1-1,TRBV30,once,CAWSVAGVLAEAFF,TGTGCCTGGAGTGTTGCAGGGGTCCTCGCTGAAGCTTTCTTT
NA,TRBJ1-4,TRBV4-2,NA,CASTWERGGGEKLFF,TGTGCCAGCACCTGGGAGAGAGGGGGGGGTGAAAAACTGTTTTTT
NA,TRBJ1-1,TRBV7-3,few,CASSFSPNTEAFF,TGTGCCAGCAGCTTTAGTCCGAACACTGAAGCTTTCTTT
NA,TRBJ1-1,TRBV5-4,NA,CASSPAGGPEAFF,TGTGCCAGCAGCCCGGCAGGCGGGCCTGAAGCTTTCTTT
NA,TRBJ1-1,TRBV27,NA,CASSPLRGTEAFF,TGTGCCAGCAGCCCCCTTAGGGGGACTGAAGCTTTCTTT
TRBD1,TRBJ1-3,TRBV28,NA,CASRPAGTGMRNTIYF,TGTGCCAGCAGACCAGCCGGGACAGGGATGCGGAACACCATATATTTT
NA,TRBJ1-6,TRBV14,NA,CASSPHRLGYYNSPLHF,TGTGCCAGCAGCCCGCACCGGTTGGGCTACTATAATTCACCCCTCCACTTT
NA,TRBJ2-1,TRBV7-3,NA,CASSLQGLNNEQFF,TGTGCCAGCAGCTTACAGGGGTTAAACAATGAGCAGTTCTTC
TRBD1,TRBJ1-2,TRBV10-2,NA,CASSESGIGGFGGYTF,TGCGCCAGCAGTGAGTCGGGAATAGGGGGCTTCGGGGGCTACACCTTC
NA,TRBJ2-3,TRBV18,NA,CASSPNPRGTDTQYF,TGTGCCAGCTCACCAAACCCACGGGGAACAGATACGCAGTATTTT
NA,TRBJ1-1,TRBV12-3/TRBV12-4,NA,CASSLGRSEAFF,TGTGCCAGCAGTTTAGGTAGGAGTGAAGCTTTCTTT
TRBD2,TRBJ2-1,TRBV29-1,NA,CSVDETSGRLKYNEQFF,TGCAGCGTTGACGAGACTAGCGGGAGGCTCAAGTACAATGAGCAGTTCTTC
TRBD2,TRBJ2-2,TRBV9,NA,CASSVGGSSNTGELFF,TGTGCCAGCAGCGTTGGCGGGAGTTCGAACACCGGGGAGCTGTTTTTT
TRBD2,TRBJ2-5,TRBV2,NA,CASRDTSGGETQYF,TGTGCCAGCAGGGATACTAGCGGGGGAGAGACCCAGTACTTC
NA,TRBJ2-2,TRBV5-4,NA,CASSLQGGGELFF,TGTGCCAGCAGCTTGCAGGGAGGCGGGGAGCTGTTTTTT
NA,TRBJ1-1,TRBV9,NA,CASSPQPGYTEAFF,TGTGCCAGCAGCCCTCAACCAGGATACACTGAAGCTTTCTTT
NA,TRBJ2-2,TRBV7-2,once,CASRSNRAGELFF,TGTGCCAGCAGATCGAACAGGGCCGGGGAGCTGTTTTTT
TRBD2,TRBJ2-7,TRBV3-1/TRBV3-2,NA,CASSQDRGLGYEQYF,TGTGCCAGCAGCCAAGATCGGGGACTAGGTTACGAGCAGTACTTC
TRBD1,TRBJ1-2,TRBV7-8,NA,CASSFTTGELDGYTF,TGTGCCAGCAGCTTTACCACAGGGGAGCTAGATGGCTACACCTTC
TRBD2,TRBJ2-1,TRBV2,NA,CASKGAGEGQFF,TGTGCCAGCAAAGGGGCGGGAGAGGGGCAGTTCTTC
NA,TRBJ2-7,TRBV13,NA,CASSIQGYEQYF,TGTGCCAGCAGCATACAGGGTTACGAGCAGTACTTC
NA,TRBJ2-1,TRBV5-4,NA,CASSPAVAYNEQFF,TGTGCCAGCAGCCCCGCGGTAGCTTACAATGAGCAGTTCTTC
NA,TRBJ1-1,TRBV6-6,once,CASSSTDTPAFF,TGTGCCAGCAGTTCCACGGACACCCCAGCTTTCTTT
TRBD1,TRBJ2-7,TRBV3-1/TRBV3-2,NA,CASSSQKGQGIDEQYF,TGTGCCAGCAGCTCTCAAAAGGGACAGGGGATAGACGAGCAGTACTTC
TRBD2,TRBJ2-1,TRBV30,NA,CAWSSPWGGVGNNEQFF,TGTGCCTGGAGTTCCCCATGGGGGGGAGTAGGGAACAATGAGCAGTTCTTC
NA,TRBJ1-1,TRBV20-1,NA,CSASTGLEAFF,TGCAGTGCATCGACAGGTCTTGAAGCTTTCTTT
NA,TRBJ1-6,TRBV7-8,NA,CASRGPYNSPLHF,TGTGCCAGTAGGGGCCCTTATAATTCACCCCTCCACTTT
TRBD1,TRBJ2-1,TRBV15,few,CATSRSGTGTGQFF,TGTGCCACCAGCAGATCTGGAACCGGGACAGGTCAGTTCTTC
TRBD1,TRBJ2-6,TRBV7-2,once,CASSKAGQGTGANVLTF,TGTGCCAGCAGCAAGGCGGGACAGGGGACTGGGGCCAACGTCCTGACTTTC
TRBD1,TRBJ1-1,TRBV5-1,NA,CASSPDRGPGTEAFF,TGCGCCAGCAGCCCGGACAGGGGGCCAGGCACTGAAGCTTTCTTT
NA,TRBJ2-2,TRBV7-2,NA,CASSSARTKNTGELFF,TGTGCCAGCAGCTCGGCACGGACTAAGAACACCGGGGAGCTGTTTTTT